The rows below give T cell receptor beta chains drawn from one sample of a study of blood T cell repertoires in COVID-19. TCRdb's copy holds only in-frame clones and misses some; the assay was immunoSEQ multiplex PCR. The table has 250,000 to 350,000 clones, just over 90% seen once. Source material: peripheral blood. The receptors shown here come from a woman aged 30 to 39 with COVID-19, enrolled during active disease. Both conserved end residues are part of each CDR3. The D gene is left open where the match is weak. Size is stated for part of the rows, as once, few or many counts, or as a class when the clone is expanded.

d_call clone_size j_call v_call cdr3_aa cdr3_nt
TRBD1 NA TRBJ1-2 TRBV13 CASTPSGTGGGYGYTF TGTGCCAGCACCCCCTCCGGGACAGGGGGCGGCTATGGCTACACCTTC
NA NA TRBJ1-4 TRBV7-9 CASSSSWSGSGEKLFF TGTGCCAGCAGCTCCTCTTGGAGTGGCTCCGGGGAAAAACTGTTTTTT
NA NA TRBJ2-5 TRBV27 CASRAYGTPYQETQYF TGTGCCAGCAGAGCATACGGGACACCATACCAAGAGACCCAGTACTTC
NA NA TRBJ1-5 TRBV30 CAWSVNGGYNLPQHF TGTGCCTGGAGTGTGAATGGAGGGTACAATCTGCCCCAGCATTTT
NA once TRBJ2-5 TRBV4-1 CASSQGGGEETQYF TGCGCCAGCAGCCAAGGGGGCGGGGAAGAGACCCAGTACTTC
TRBD1 NA TRBJ2-4 TRBV19 CASKSRTGALKNIQYF TGTGCCAGTAAAAGTCGGACAGGGGCACTCAAAAACATTCAGTACTTC
NA NA TRBJ1-4 TRBV30 CAWSGPLNGEKLFF TGTGCCTGGAGTGGACCACTCAACGGGGAAAAACTGTTTTTT
TRBD1 NA TRBJ2-3 TRBV5-1 CASSLDRYTDTQYF TGCGCCAGCAGCCTGGACAGGTACACAGATACGCAGTATTTT
TRBD2 NA TRBJ2-7 TRBV29-1 CSVPRGTSGRALYEQYF TGCAGCGTACCTCGGGGGACTAGCGGGAGGGCCCTCTACGAGCAGTACTTC
NA NA TRBJ2-1 TRBV19 CASSILGAGHNEQFF TGTGCCAGTAGTATTCTAGGGGCAGGGCACAATGAGCAGTTCTTC
TRBD2 NA TRBJ2-2 TRBV7-3 CASSLLGTSGRGTGELFF TGTGCCAGCAGCTTACTCGGGACTAGCGGGAGGGGGACCGGGGAGCTGTTTTTT
TRBD2 NA TRBJ2-1 TRBV20-1 CSASRLAGGTYNEQFF TGCAGTGCTAGTCGACTAGCGGGAGGGACCTACAATGAGCAGTTCTTC
NA NA TRBJ2-1 TRBV27 CASSGQPYNEQFF TGTGCCAGCAGCGGACAGCCATACAATGAGCAGTTCTTC
NA NA TRBJ1-2 TRBV29-1 CSVEALGYTF TGCAGCGTTGAAGCACTTGGCTACACCTTC
NA NA TRBJ1-2 TRBV11-2 CASSLEQGYGYTF TGTGCCAGCAGCTTAGAACAGGGCTATGGCTACACCTTC
TRBD1 NA TRBJ1-1 TRBV16 CASSQSTGGYTEAFF TGTGCCAGCAGCCAATCTACAGGGGGTTACACTGAAGCTTTCTTT
TRBD1 NA TRBJ1-4 TRBV9 CASSVTGQGVREKLFF TGTGCCAGCAGCGTAACCGGACAGGGGGTAAGAGAAAAACTGTTTTTT
NA NA TRBJ2-7 TRBV4-2 CASSQEGSGSYEQYF TGTGCCAGCAGCCAAGAGGGTAGCGGCTCCTACGAGCAGTACTTC
NA once TRBJ2-5 TRBV25-1 CASSRGETQYF TGTGCCAGCAGTCGGGGGGAGACCCAGTACTTC
NA once TRBJ2-5 TRBV10-3 CAISPERALQETQYF TGTGCCATCAGTCCAGAGAGGGCACTTCAAGAGACCCAGTACTTC
TRBD2 NA TRBJ2-1 TRBV7-3 CASSLTGRGDEQFF TGTGCCAGCAGCTTAACCGGGAGGGGAGATGAGCAGTTCTTC
TRBD2 few TRBJ2-7 TRBV27 CASSLGTSGSFYEQYF TGTGCCAGCAGTTTGGGGACTAGCGGGAGCTTCTACGAGCAGTACTTC
NA NA TRBJ2-3 TRBV7-2 CASSLTDTQYF TGTGCCAGCAGCCTGACAGATACGCAGTATTTT
NA NA TRBJ2-3 TRBV7-2 CASSLDGSASTDTQYF TGTGCCAGCAGCTTAGATGGAAGCGCTAGCACAGATACGCAGTATTTT
NA NA TRBJ1-5 TRBV30 CAWQDRYNQPQHF TGTGCCTGGCAAGACAGATACAATCAGCCCCAGCATTTT
TRBD2 NA TRBJ2-1 TRBV3-1/TRBV3-2 CASSGTSGDNEQFF TGTGCCAGCAGCGGGACTAGCGGGGACAATGAGCAGTTCTTC
NA NA TRBJ1-5 TRBV7-8 CASSLAGEDQPQHF TGTGCCAGCAGCTTAGCAGGGGAAGATCAGCCCCAGCATTTT
TRBD1 NA TRBJ1-5 TRBV10-3 CAIRAGTGVNQPQHF TGTGCCATCAGGGCCGGGACAGGGGTCAATCAGCCCCAGCATTTT
NA NA TRBJ1-6 TRBV19 CASSINTQRNSPLHF TGTGCCAGTAGTATCAATACACAACGAAATTCACCCCTCCACTTT
NA NA TRBJ2-1 TRBV6-5 CASRDFPYNEQFF TGTGCCAGCAGGGACTTTCCCTACAATGAGCAGTTCTTC
TRBD2 NA TRBJ2-7 TRBV5-4 CASSSIAGGRGEQYF TGTGCCAGCAGCTCGATAGCGGGAGGAAGGGGAGAGCAGTACTTC
TRBD1 NA TRBJ1-1 TRBV12-5 CASGLVQGSNTEAFF TGTGCTAGTGGTTTGGTACAGGGGAGCAACACTGAAGCTTTCTTT
NA NA TRBJ2-1 TRBV9 CASSLLSSYNEQFF TGTGCCAGCAGCCTTCTCAGCTCCTACAATGAGCAGTTCTTC
NA NA TRBJ1-4 TRBV5-1 CASSLAVQGGREKLFF TGCGCCAGCAGCTTGGCGGTACAGGGCGGTCGTGAAAAACTGTTTTTT
NA NA TRBJ1-1 TRBV10-3 CATRQDTEAFF TGTGCCACCAGACAGGACACTGAAGCTTTCTTT
NA NA TRBJ1-1 TRBV15 CATSRAGVSEAFF TGTGCCACCAGCAGAGCCGGGGTGAGTGAAGCTTTCTTT
NA few TRBJ1-1 TRBV19 CASSIRGARETEAFF TGTGCCAGTAGTATACGGGGGGCGAGGGAAACTGAAGCTTTCTTT
TRBD2 NA TRBJ2-7 TRBV27 CASSFGSGMVEQYF TGTGCCAGCAGTTTTGGTAGCGGGATGGTTGAGCAGTACTTC
NA once TRBJ1-1 TRBV29-1 CRVVGHSNTEAFF TGCAGGGTGGTGGGACACTCGAACACTGAAGCTTTCTTT
NA NA TRBJ2-5 TRBV6-4 CASSDSINRHNSQETQYF TGTGCCAGCAGTGACTCGATAAACAGGCACAACTCCCAAGAGACCCAGTACTTC
TRBD2 once TRBJ2-1 TRBV5-1 CASSLVAREAYNEQFF TGCGCCAGCAGCTTGGTGGCGCGGGAGGCCTACAATGAGCAGTTCTTC
TRBD2 NA TRBJ2-1 TRBV28 CASSVEGGDGNEQFF TGTGCCAGCAGTGTGGAGGGAGGGGACGGCAATGAGCAGTTCTTC